By its share, the clone carrying this T cell receptor beta chain is medium-sized. Its antigen is unknown. This entry comes from a study of somatic mutations in cytotoxic T cells in rheumatoid arthritis. Study-level information: Sorted by flow to nearly 100% purity were some V beta antibody-stained T-cell populations, including V beta1+ cells sequenced for TCRB. Study-wide points: The identity of the antigens targeted by the expanded CD8+ clones remained unknown. Exceedance of 20% of CD8+ cells by the largest CD8+ clone occurred in 8 of 65 patients. With advancing age, CD8+ clonality climbed in rheumatoid arthritis patients but did not rise in healthy controls.

The CDR3 loop spans 13 amino acids. The V end was cut by 6 bases, the J end by 4 bases, with 12 bases between. Germline assignment: CDR1 MNHNY and CDR2 SVGAGI (reference sequence). TCRdb keeps only in-frame clones here, not all; method: immunoSEQ multiplex PCR. This table has 20,000 or so clones, more than 65% appearing once. The source material was CD8+ T cells sorted from blood. The TCR sequence derives from a woman between 45 and 65 years old in good health. This sequence joins TRBV6-6 and TRBJ1-1; D may be TRBD1 (6 bases). CDR3 region: CASRPGGATEAFF. The CDR3 nucleotides read TGTGCCAGCAGACCTGGGGGGGCCACTGAAGCTTTCTTT.